This T cell receptor (beta chain) originates from a study of CD8 T cells in Susac syndrome. An input of about 0.45 to 1 ug of RNA was subjected to reverse transcription using random hexamers. In TCRdb, the immunoSEQ multiplex PCR reads were re-called with MiXCR into one record per CDR3 protein. The data show approximately 170,000 distinct CDR3 sequences, with roughly nine tenths seen just once and 0.08% held by the top ten. Only one count was recorded for this clonotype. V shed 1 base and J shed 2 bases, with 9 bases lying between them. CDR1 DFQATT and CDR2 SNEGSKA come from the germline V gene (reference sequence). This CDR3 region has 14 residues.

This receptor was obtained from a human donor in good health. This chain uses TRBV20-1 with TRBJ1-3; possible D gene TRBD1, 6 bases. The sample taken for sequencing was CD4+ T cells from PBMCs. The CDR3 sequence: CSARVQGTGNTIYF. DNA of the CDR3: TGCAGTGCTAGAGTACAGGGAACTGGAAACACCATATATTTT.